A selection of T cell receptor beta chains follows, all from one sample in a study of lymphopenia after photon versus proton radiotherapy. The assay was immunoSEQ multiplex PCR, and TCRdb's table has in-frame clones only and misses some. The sample comprises about 50,000 clones, roughly 90% of which are singletons, and about a sixth rests with the top ten. This specimen consisted of peripheral blood, obtained from a patient treated with photon-based radiotherapy. Every receptor here comes from a woman aged 35 to 49 with cholangiocarcinoma. CDR3s include the opening cysteine and the closing phenylalanine or tryptophan. D genes are given only for firm matches. For some rows the clone size is stated as once, few or many, or as a class when expanded; others skip it.

size,D,J,V,DNA,CDR3
once,TRBD2,TRBJ2-7,TRBV5-4,TGTGCCAGCAGCCCCTCGCGGGGGGAGAAGTACTTC,CASSPSRGEKYF
-,-,TRBJ2-7,TRBV28,TGTGCCAGCAGTCCTCTAGGTTCCGAGACGAGGCAGTACTTC,CASSPLGSETRQYF
-,-,TRBJ2-7,TRBV29-1,TGCAGCGTTGAATTGGGAGCCACGGGGGATTCCTACGAGCAGTACTTC,CSVELGATGDSYEQYF
-,-,TRBJ1-1,TRBV7-2,TGTGCCAGCAGCTCCACGGGCCCGAGAGACACTGAAGCTTTCTTT,CASSSTGPRDTEAFF
once,-,TRBJ1-5,TRBV5-4,TGTGCCAGCAGCTTGGCCGCAGGAGACAATCAGCCCCAGCATTTT,CASSLAAGDNQPQHF
-,-,TRBJ2-1,TRBV19,TGTGCCAGTAGTATCCCCTATCGAATTACTGAGCAGTTCTTC,CASSIPYRITEQFF
few,-,TRBJ1-2,TRBV19,TGTGCCAGCCAAATCAGTGACTATGGCTACACCTTC,CASQISDYGYTF
-,TRBD2,TRBJ2-1,TRBV19,TGTGCCAGTAGTACTAGCGGGAGTTCCTTCTTCTACAATGAGCAGTTCTTC,CASSTSGSSFFYNEQFF
-,-,TRBJ1-2,TRBV19,TGTGCCAGCTACACGAGAGGTGGCATAAGAGGCTACACCTTC,CASYTRGGIRGYTF
-,-,TRBJ2-1,TRBV2,TGTGCCAGCAAGGGGGGGGCTGCTGAGCAGTTCTTC,CASKGGAAEQFF
-,-,TRBJ1-1,TRBV9,TGTGCCAGCAGCCGGCAGGAGAACACTGAAGCTTTCTTT,CASSRQENTEAFF
-,TRBD2,TRBJ2-1,TRBV28,TGTGCCAGCAGTTTAGGGCTAGCGGCCTACAATGAGCAGTTCTTC,CASSLGLAAYNEQFF
-,TRBD1,TRBJ1-2,TRBV6-1,TGTGCCAGCAGACAGGGGGGGAACTATGGCTACACCTTC,CASRQGGNYGYTF
few,TRBD2,TRBJ2-3,TRBV5-4,TGTGCCAGCAGCTTGGGCCCGGGACTAGCGGTAGATACGCAGTATTTT,CASSLGPGLAVDTQYF
-,-,TRBJ1-6,TRBV10-2,TGCGCCACCACCGACAGTGGGTATTCACCCCTCCACTTT,CATTDSGYSPLHF
-,TRBD1,TRBJ2-7,TRBV5-4,TGTGCCAGCAGCCCAGGGGGCCAGTCCTACGAGCAGTACTTC,CASSPGGQSYEQYF
-,TRBD1,TRBJ2-3,TRBV9,TGTGCCAGCAGCGACGACAGGGGGCGCGCAGATACGCAGTATTTT,CASSDDRGRADTQYF
-,-,TRBJ1-1,TRBV5-1,TGCGCCAGCAGCTTGGAAACCCCGGGGGGCAAAGCTTTCTTT,CASSLETPGGKAFF
-,-,TRBJ1-1,TRBV7-2,TGTGCCAGCAGCTTAGGCGTCGACGCTTTCTTT,CASSLGVDAFF
-,TRBD1,TRBJ1-4,TRBV28,TGTGCCAGCAGAACCGAGGGACAGTCGGATGAAAAACTGTTTTTT,CASRTEGQSDEKLFF
-,-,TRBJ2-3,TRBV5-1,TGCGCCAGCAGCATCAGGAGCGGATCTCTCACAGATACGCAGTATTTT,CASSIRSGSLTDTQYF
-,TRBD1,TRBJ1-2,TRBV6-5,TGTGCCAGCACCCAGGATGGGACAGGGCTGGGCTACACCTTC,CASTQDGTGLGYTF
-,TRBD1,TRBJ1-1,TRBV7-8,TGTGCCAGCAGCGACAGGGGCTCCTCCCTTACTGAAGCTTTCTTT,CASSDRGSSLTEAFF
once,TRBD1,TRBJ1-6,TRBV10-1,TGCGCCAGCAGTGCCCGGACAGGGGGGCTCGGAAGCTCCTATAATTCACCCCTCCACTTT,CASSARTGGLGSSYNSPLHF
-,-,TRBJ1-1,TRBV18,TGTGCCAGCTCTCTAAGAGTAGGATGGGCTTTCTTT,CASSLRVGWAFF
-,-,TRBJ2-7,TRBV30,TGTGCCTGGAGGTCGGGCCTTATACCGAGAGAGCAGTACTTC,CAWRSGLIPREQYF
-,TRBD2,TRBJ2-7,TRBV5-6,TGTGCCAGCAGCCCGCGGGGACTAGCGGGGTCCCCTCAGTACTTC,CASSPRGLAGSPQYF
-,TRBD2,TRBJ2-3,TRBV9,TGTGCCAGCAGCGTAGGGGTAGCGGGGGTCGGTGTTACGCAGTATTTT,CASSVGVAGVGVTQYF
once,TRBD2,TRBJ2-5,TRBV7-9,TGTGCCAGCAGCCAAATGCACGGAGGTAGGGGACTACAAGAGACCCAGTACTTC,CASSQMHGGRGLQETQYF
-,-,TRBJ2-2,TRBV18,TGTGCCAGCTCACCCTCGGGGGCGCCGAACACCGGGGAGCTGTTTTTT,CASSPSGAPNTGELFF
-,TRBD1,TRBJ2-7,TRBV5-4,TGTGCCAGCAGCTTCCGGGACAGGACCTCCTACGAGCAGTACTTC,CASSFRDRTSYEQYF
-,-,TRBJ2-7,TRBV9,TGTGCCAGCAGCCCCGGGGGCAACGAGCAGTACTTC,CASSPGGNEQYF
-,-,TRBJ1-1,TRBV5-4,TGTGCCAGCAGCTTGGGTGGCAGTGCCGAAGCTTTCTTT,CASSLGGSAEAFF
once,-,TRBJ2-1,TRBV18,TGTGCCAGCTCACCTGTAGTGGCTTTTGCGGGGCGGAACTACAATGAGCAGTTCTTC,CASSPVVAFAGRNYNEQFF
-,-,TRBJ2-6,TRBV2,TGTGCCAGCAGTGTAGGGGCGTCTGGGGCCAACGTCCTGACTTTC,CASSVGASGANVLTF
-,TRBD1,TRBJ1-5,TRBV28,TGTGCCAGCAGTTCTACCGGGACAGGGGGCTGGAATCAGCCCCAGCATTTT,CASSSTGTGGWNQPQHF
-,TRBD1,TRBJ1-6,TRBV28,TGTGCCAGCAGTCCCGGGACAGGGCGCTCACCCCTCCACTTT,CASSPGTGRSPLHF
-,TRBD2,TRBJ2-1,TRBV7-2,TGTGCCAGCACCGATTCCGGGGGGACCTACAATGAGCAGTTCTTC,CASTDSGGTYNEQFF
-,-,TRBJ2-7,TRBV7-9,TGTGCCAGCAGTCGCAGGGGGGGCTTTAGCTCCTACGAGCAGTACTTC,CASSRRGGFSSYEQYF
-,TRBD1,TRBJ2-7,TRBV28,TGTGCCAGCAGTCCCGGGACAGGGAACGAGCAGTACTTC,CASSPGTGNEQYF
-,-,TRBJ1-1,TRBV30,TGTGCCTGGAGTGTGGAAGGGAACACTGAAGCTTTCTTT,CAWSVEGNTEAFF
-,-,TRBJ1-1,TRBV4-1,TGCGCCAGCAGCCCCCTCGGTATTACTGGGAACACTGAAGCTTTCTTT,CASSPLGITGNTEAFF
-,-,TRBJ1-5,TRBV2,TGTGCCAGCAGCGATACTTCGGGGGGATATAGCAATCAGCCCCAGCATTTT,CASSDTSGGYSNQPQHF
-,-,TRBJ2-7,TRBV30,TGTGCCTGGAGTGTAGTGACCGAGCAGTACTTC,CAWSVVTEQYF